The T cell receptor (beta chain) described here comes from a study of blood T cell repertoires in COVID-19. The protocol was immunoSEQ multiplex PCR, while the TCRdb copy is restricted to in-frame clones and leaves out a portion. The sample shows about 200,000 clones, 84% of them seen only once. Deletions cut 3 bases from V and 7 bases from J, with 19 bases between. The CDR3 loop spans 15 amino acids. Germline CDR1 and CDR2: SGHRS and YFSETQ. The rearrangement links TRBV5-1 to TRBJ1-1; D may be TRBD1 (5 bases). The origin of this receptor is a woman between 50 and 59 years old with active or convalescent COVID-19. Source material: peripheral blood. CDR3 nucleotide sequence: TGCGCCAGCAGCTCCTACGACAGCGGGGTAATTGAAGCTTTCTTT. Amino acids: CASSSYDSGVIEAFF.